This note documents a single T cell receptor beta chain sequence. Its antigen is unidentified. The study isolated at least 6.5 million PBMCs from each sample. The second PCR ran roughly 6 to 11 cycles with a sample-barcoded 5' primer and J-beta primers. The template-switch adaptor was a 5' adaptor with 12 random nucleotides. It tagged each cDNA molecule. From the 5' RACE reads, TCRdb called clonotypes with MiXCR, one entry per CDR3 protein. The sample lists about 1 million distinct CDR3 sequences; approximately 25% were seen once. The data are from a study of blood T cells in healthy people across ages. Study results and caveats: It was found that TCR beta diversity correlated strongly with the percentage of naive T cells. While age rose, TCR beta diversity per million T cells dropped in a roughly linear way.

The CDR3 is made up of 15 amino acids. The V gene lost 6 bases and the J gene lost 8 bases, with 23 bases spanning the gap. Germline CDR1 reads SGHKS; CDR2 reads YYEKEE (reference sequence). Separately, the same data were catalogued under a study of T cells of mothers and their children.

The receptor was isolated from a girl aged 2 to 9 in good health. This sequence joins TRBV5-5 and TRBJ1-1; no definite D call. Sequencing was performed on blood. In DNA, the CDR3 is TGTGCCAGCACCCCTTTAGGTCTCTCAACCCTCGAAGCTTTCTTT. Translation: CASTPLGLSTLEAFF.